The 2 T cell receptor beta chains below come from one sample, sequenced in a study of technical replicates of blood from four donors. Sequencing used immunoSEQ multiplex PCR; TCRdb keeps in-frame clones, though not all of them. The sample lists 65,000 to 85,000 clones; roughly 93% were seen once. Specimen: T cells isolated from PBMCs. All receptors derive from a human donor in good health.

This chain joins TRBV4-2 and TRBJ2-5; 12 bases match TRBD2. The CDR3 consists of 18 residues. Germline CDR1 LGHNA, CDR2 YNFKEQ. V shed 2 bases, J shed 1 base, and the junction held 8 bases outside the gene matches. The CDR3 protein is CASSQQALAGGPQETQYF. CDR3 bases: TGTGCCAGCAGCCAACAGGCCCTAGCGGGAGGGCCCCAAGAGACCCAGTACTTC.

This clone was recorded once. This rearrangement joins TRBV28 to TRBJ2-7, with 12 bases lining up with TRBD2. The germline V gene encodes CDR1 MDHEN and CDR2 SYDVKM. The CDR3 runs to 14 residues. Trimming at V came to 6 bases and at J to 3 bases, leaving 3 bases not matched to a gene. The DNA for the CDR3 is TGTGCCAGCAGGAGACTAGCGGGGGACTACGAGCAGTACTTC. Translated, it gives CASRRLAGDYEQYF.